These 22 T cell receptor beta chains were all obtained from the same sample, sequenced in a study of control samples from healthy donors and cancer patients. Produced via immunoSEQ multiplex PCR; TCRdb's table is partial and in-frame only. The data contain 98,000 or so clones, approximately 84% of them singletons. Sequencing was carried out using blood. These receptors all come from a man aged 18 to 29 in good health.

The chain links TRBV27 to TRBJ1-2; weak D call: TRBD1 (6 bases). The CDR3 is 17 residues long. Trimming cost V 6 bases and J 0 bases, with 20 bases left between them. Looked up from germline, CDR1 is MNHEY and CDR2 is SMNVEV (reference sequence). CDR3 DNA sequence: TGTGCCAGCAGAAAGGGGGGCAGGGTTCCTTCTAACTATGGCTACACCTTC. It encodes CASRKGGRVPSNYGYTF.

This sequence joins TRBV28 and TRBJ2-7, with TRBD1 matching over 9 bases. Germline trimming cut 6 bases from V and 5 bases from J; bases unmatched to any gene: 11. Germline assignment: CDR1 MDHEN and CDR2 SYDVKM. The CDR3 sequence is 15 residues long. The DNA of the CDR3 is TGTGCCAGCAGGACCCAACGAACAGGGGGCAACGAGCAGTACTTC. Translating gives CASRTQRTGGNEQYF.

A single count supports this clone. The CDR3 sequence is CASSPGPAAQEAKNIQYF. For the CDR3, the DNA is TGTGCCTCATCCCCGGGGCCCGCCGCGCAAGAAGCCAAAAACATTCAGTACTTC. The chain couples TRBV19 to TRBJ2-4, with D possibly being TRBD1 or TRBD2 (5 bases each). The CDR3 is 18 residues long. Trimming took 11 bases from V and 0 from J, leaving 26 bases between them. Looked up from germline, CDR1 is LNHDA and CDR2 is SQIVND (reference sequence). The full variable domain, completed using reference TRBV19 and TRBJ2-4, is DGGITQSPKYLFRKEGQNVTLSCEQNLNHDAMYWYRQDPGQGLRLIYYSQIVNDFQKGDIAEGYSVSREKKESFPLTVTSAQKNPTAFYLCASSPGPAAQEAKNIQYFGAGTRLSVL.

Points on this clone: Mismatch with germline at one junction end may stem from a read error. At the DNA level, this CDR3 is encoded by other sequences in the same sample as well. This sequence joins TRBV3-1 (or the pseudogene TRBV3-2) and TRBJ1-2, with unresolved D. Germline lookup yields CDR1 LGHDT and CDR2 YNNKEL (reference sequence). This CDR3 is built from 14 residues. The CDR3 loop is CASSRMEGNYGYTF. The CDR3 DNA sequence: TGCGCCAGCAGCCGGATGGAAGGTAACTATGGCTACACCTTC.

J is TRBJ2-3 and V is TRBV5-1; 8 bases align to TRBD1. The CDR3 is 17 amino acids. With V trimmed by 4 bases and J by 3 bases, 13 bases remained unmatched. CDR1 is SGHRS and CDR2 is YFSETQ in the germline V gene. For the CDR3, the DNA is TGCGCCAGCAGCCCCGAACTGGACAGGGTTAGTACAGATACGCAGTATTTT. Translating it yields CASSPELDRVSTDTQYF.

This clone showed up many times. V and J are TRBV4-2 and TRBJ1-4; a possible D gene is TRBD1 (5 bases). The CDR3 sequence is 17 residues long. Trimming removed 1 base at V and 1 base at J, with 13 bases between. CDR1 LGHNA and CDR2 YNFKEQ come from the germline V gene. For the CDR3, the DNA is TGTGCCAGCAGCCAAGGTCAGGGAGGTCAAACTAATGAAAAACTGTTTTTT. It encodes CASSQGQGGQTNEKLFF.

J is TRBJ1-1 and V is TRBV6-5, with D tentatively TRBD1 (6 bases). Germline-derived CDR1 and CDR2 are MNHEY and SVGAGI. The CDR3 has 15 amino acids. The germline V and J ends were trimmed by 7 bases and 6 bases, with 21 bases remaining between them. The CDR3, as DNA: TGTGCCAGCACCCCGCTTGGGGCAGGGGAACCTGAAGCTTTCTTT. Translating gives CASTPLGAGEPEAFF.

The chain combines TRBV28 with TRBJ2-7; 8 bases fit TRBD1. This CDR3 spans 14 amino acids. Germline V CDR1 and CDR2: MDHEN, SYDVKM. V shed 6 bases and J 5 bases; nucleotides not matched to a gene: 9. This CDR3 reads CASSRWDRIHEQYF. The CDR3 nucleotides are TGTGCCAGCAGCCGATGGGACAGGATCCACGAGCAGTACTTC.

The chain uses TRBV29-1 and TRBJ2-3, with a weak D call TRBD1 (6 bases). Germline loops: CDR1 SQVTM, CDR2 ANQGSEA. Trimming pared 5 bases from V and 0 bases from J, leaving 15 bases between. The CDR3 has 15 amino acids. The CDR3 nucleotides are TGCAGCGTTCGGACAGAACTTACTAGCACAGATACGCAGTATTTT. Encoded protein: CSVRTELTSTDTQYF.

The chain couples TRBV5-1 to TRBJ1-4; D is unclear. Per germline, CDR1 SGHRS and CDR2 YFSETQ. The CDR3 length is 15 residues. Trimming removed 0 bases from V and 6 bases from J, with 12 bases in between. CDR3 protein: CASSLEAYTHEKLFF. As DNA, the CDR3 is TGCGCCAGCAGCTTGGAGGCGTATACCCATGAAAAACTGTTTTTT.

This clone was picked up one time. One end of the junction is discordant with germline, which a read error may explain. V is TRBV29-1 and J is TRBJ1-1; unclear D gene. The V gene's germline CDR1 is SQVTM and CDR2 ANQGSEA. CDR3 length: 14 residues. CDR3 coding DNA: TGCAGCGTCACGCGAACGACGGCGAACTCTGAAGCTTTCTTT. Its protein is CSVTRTTANSEAFF.

This clone was counted once. This chain uses TRBV5-5 with TRBJ2-7; D call uncertain. The CDR3 extends over 14 amino acids. Per germline, CDR1 SGHKS and CDR2 YYEKEE (reference sequence). Trimming shortened V by 0 bases and J by 4 bases, and 11 bases separated the two germline ends. CDR3 DNA sequence: TGTGCCAGCAGCTTGGGCATCGCAGATTACGAGCAGTACTTC. Protein: CASSLGIADYEQYF.

V is TRBV12-5 and J is TRBJ2-1, with D perhaps TRBD2 (6 bases). This CDR3 region has 16 residues. Germline V gives CDR1 LGHNT, CDR2 FRNRAP. V was shortened by 1 base and J by 2 bases, with 12 bases between the two germline ends. CDR3 in amino acids: CASGLEIGGAYNEQFF. The DNA for the CDR3 is TGTGCTAGTGGTTTGGAAATAGGAGGGGCCTACAATGAGCAGTTCTTC.

This rearrangement joins TRBV11-2 to TRBJ2-2, with D hard to call. Trimming took 3 bases from V and 11 from J, leaving 7 bases between them. Per the germline V gene, CDR1 is SGHAT and CDR2 is FQNNGV. CDR3 length: 11 amino acids. Written as DNA, the CDR3 is TGTGCCAGCAGCTTTGGAGCCGAGCTGTTTTTT. Protein product: CASSFGAELFF.

The chain uses TRBV7-2 and TRBJ2-5; D may match TRBD1 or TRBD2 (5 bases each). Deletions cut 3 bases from V and 5 bases from J, with 7 bases between. The CDR3 loop spans 12 amino acids. Per germline, CDR1 SGHTA and CDR2 FQGNSA. The CDR3 coding sequence is TGTGCCAGCAGCTTTTGGGGGGAGACCCAGTACTTC. It is translated as CASSFWGETQYF.

The gene calls are TRBV6-1 and TRBJ2-3; TRBD1 is a possible D gene (5 bases). This CDR3 contains 17 residues. V gave up 2 bases and J gave up 2 bases, with 17 bases separating them. Looked up from germline, CDR1 is MNHNS and CDR2 is SASEGT. The CDR3 loop is CASSERPPGPNTDTQYF. The CDR3 DNA reads TGTGCCAGCAGTGAACGTCCGCCAGGGCCAAACACAGATACGCAGTATTTT.

This chain joins TRBV11-2 and TRBJ2-5; 7 bases fit TRBD1. The CDR3 runs 15 residues. V gave up 1 base and J gave up 5 bases; unmatched junction bases: 7. Germline CDR1 SGHAT, CDR2 FQNNGV. CDR3 protein: CASSLGGQIGETQYF. The CDR3 nucleotides are TGTGCCAGCAGCTTAGGGGGACAGATCGGGGAGACCCAGTACTTC.

This clone was seen a single time. V gene TRBV7-8 combines with J gene TRBJ1-2, with 8 nucleotides matching TRBD1. J was trimmed by 6 bases and V by 4 bases; bases with no gene match: 7. The CDR3 sequence is 14 residues long. Germline V lookup: CDR1 SGHVS, CDR2 FQNEAQ. The CDR3 sequence is CASSSRTGRDGYTF. The CDR3 DNA is TGTGCCAGCAGCTCCCGGACAGGGCGGGATGGCTACACCTTC. The full variable domain, in which reference TRBV7-8 and TRBJ1-2 provide the parts outside the CDR3, is GAGVSQSPRYKVAKRGQDVALRCDPISGHVSLFWYQQALGQGPEFLTYFQNEAQLDKSGLPSDRFFAERPEGSVSTLKIQRTQQEDSAVYLCASSSRTGRDGYTFGSGTRLTVV.

This clone was picked up one time. This rearrangement joins TRBV19 to TRBJ1-1, with D perhaps TRBD1 (6 bases). With 3 bases removed from V and 1 base from J, the gap between germline ends came to 12 bases. CDR1 is LNHDA, CDR2 SQIVND, per germline (reference sequence). The CDR3 extends over 15 amino acids. In nucleotides, the CDR3 is TGTGCCAGTAGTATCAGGCCCAGGGGGAACACTGAAGCTTTCTTT. It yields the protein CASSIRPRGNTEAFF.

This chain links TRBV14 with TRBJ1-1; tentative D call: TRBD1 (5 bases). V lost 0 bases to trimming and J lost 0 bases, with 8 bases between them. The germline V gene encodes CDR1 SGHDN and CDR2 FVKESK. CDR3 length equals 15 residues. This CDR3 reads CASSQDAGLNTEAFF. The DNA of the CDR3 is TGTGCCAGCAGCCAAGATGCAGGGCTGAACACTGAAGCTTTCTTT. Together with reference TRBV14 and TRBJ1-1, the CDR3 gives the full variable domain: EAGVTQFPSHSVIEKGQTVTLRCDPISGHDNLYWYRRVMGKEIKFLLHFVKESKQDESGMPNNRFLAERTGGTYSTLKVQPAELEDSGVYFCASSQDAGLNTEAFFGQGTRLTVV.

The chain couples TRBV6-2 or TRBV6-3 to TRBJ2-7; a possible D gene is TRBD2 (6 bases). The CDR3 has 16 amino acids. CDR1 and CDR2 (germline): MNHEY, SVGEGT. V was pared by 2 bases and J by 1 base, with 15 bases between. The CDR3 reads CASSYDRGALSYEQYF. The CDR3, as DNA: TGTGCCAGCAGTTACGATCGCGGGGCCCTTTCCTACGAGCAGTACTTC.

This chain connects TRBV7-9 to TRBJ2-7, with 7 bases that match TRBD1. The V segment lost 5 bases and the J segment 3 bases; nucleotides outside the gene matches: 7. Germline values: CDR1 SEHNR, CDR2 FQNEAQ (reference sequence). This CDR3 region has 14 residues. CDR3 sequence reads: CASSPGTAIYEQYF. As DNA, the CDR3 is TGTGCCAGCAGCCCCGGGACAGCCATCTACGAGCAGTACTTC.